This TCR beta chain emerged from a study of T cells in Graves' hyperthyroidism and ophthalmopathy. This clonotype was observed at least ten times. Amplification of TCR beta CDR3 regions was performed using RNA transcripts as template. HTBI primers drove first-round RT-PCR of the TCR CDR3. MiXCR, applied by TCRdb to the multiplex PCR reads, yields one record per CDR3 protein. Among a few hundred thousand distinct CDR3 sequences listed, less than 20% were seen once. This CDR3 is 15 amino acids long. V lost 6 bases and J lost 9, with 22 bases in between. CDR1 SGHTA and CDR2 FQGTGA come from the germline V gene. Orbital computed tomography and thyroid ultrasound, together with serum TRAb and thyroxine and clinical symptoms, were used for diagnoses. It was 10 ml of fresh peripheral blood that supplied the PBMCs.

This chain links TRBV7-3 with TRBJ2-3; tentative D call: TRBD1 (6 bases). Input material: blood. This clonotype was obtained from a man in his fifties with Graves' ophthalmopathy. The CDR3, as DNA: TGTGCCAGCAGTCCCCGGGCCCAGGGGATTCGCACGCAGTATTTT. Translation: CASSPRAQGIRTQYF.